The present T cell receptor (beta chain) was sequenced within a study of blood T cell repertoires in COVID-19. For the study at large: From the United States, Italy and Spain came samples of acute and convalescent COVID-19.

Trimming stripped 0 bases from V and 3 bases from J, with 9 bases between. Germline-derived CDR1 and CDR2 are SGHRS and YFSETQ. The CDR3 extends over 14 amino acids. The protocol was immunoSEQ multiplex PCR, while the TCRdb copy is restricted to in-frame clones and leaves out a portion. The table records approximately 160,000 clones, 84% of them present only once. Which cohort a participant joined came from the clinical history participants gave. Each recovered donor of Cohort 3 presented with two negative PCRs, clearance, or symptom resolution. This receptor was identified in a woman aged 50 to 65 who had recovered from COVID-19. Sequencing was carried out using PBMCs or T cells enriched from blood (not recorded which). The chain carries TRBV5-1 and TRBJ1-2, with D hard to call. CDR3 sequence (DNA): TGCGCCAGCAGCTTGGGTCAGTCAGACTATGGCTACACCTTC. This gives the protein CASSLGQSDYGYTF.